This TCR beta chain was sequenced for a study of patients and donors after allogeneic stem cell transplantation. MiXCR was run by TCRdb on the RT-PCR reads, yielding one entry per CDR3 protein. The sample carries some 87,000 distinct CDR3 sequences, about 48% recorded once. This clonotype was observed a handful of times. V lost 6 bases, J lost 10 bases, and 10 bases stayed unmatched. The CDR3 length is 13 residues. The TCR sequence derives from a human donor who was either an allogeneic HSCT recipient or a stem cell or donor lymphocyte infusion donor (not recorded which). It is not recorded whose cells these are; they may come from a transplant donor. Sequenced sample: blood, either unsorted or a sorted T cell fraction (not recorded which). This chain joins TRBV12-3 or TRBV12-4 and TRBJ1-1; 8 bases map to TRBD1. CDR3 region: CASSPGQGFVAFF. CDR3 sequence (DNA): TGTGCCAGCAGCCCCGGACAGGGTTTTGTAGCTTTCTTT.